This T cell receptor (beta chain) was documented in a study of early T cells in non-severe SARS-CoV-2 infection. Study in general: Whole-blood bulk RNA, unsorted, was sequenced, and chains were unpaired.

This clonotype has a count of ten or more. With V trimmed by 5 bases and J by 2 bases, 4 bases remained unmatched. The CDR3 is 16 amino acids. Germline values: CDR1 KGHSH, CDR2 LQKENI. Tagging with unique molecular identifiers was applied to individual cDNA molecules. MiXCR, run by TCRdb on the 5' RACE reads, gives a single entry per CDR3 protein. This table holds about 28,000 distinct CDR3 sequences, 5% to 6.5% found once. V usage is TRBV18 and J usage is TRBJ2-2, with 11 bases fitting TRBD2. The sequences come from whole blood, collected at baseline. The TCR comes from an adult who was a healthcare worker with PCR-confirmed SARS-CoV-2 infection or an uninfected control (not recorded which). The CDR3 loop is CASSTGTSGNTGELFF. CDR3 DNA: TGTGCCAGCTCAACCGGGACTAGCGGCAACACCGGGGAGCTGTTTTTT.